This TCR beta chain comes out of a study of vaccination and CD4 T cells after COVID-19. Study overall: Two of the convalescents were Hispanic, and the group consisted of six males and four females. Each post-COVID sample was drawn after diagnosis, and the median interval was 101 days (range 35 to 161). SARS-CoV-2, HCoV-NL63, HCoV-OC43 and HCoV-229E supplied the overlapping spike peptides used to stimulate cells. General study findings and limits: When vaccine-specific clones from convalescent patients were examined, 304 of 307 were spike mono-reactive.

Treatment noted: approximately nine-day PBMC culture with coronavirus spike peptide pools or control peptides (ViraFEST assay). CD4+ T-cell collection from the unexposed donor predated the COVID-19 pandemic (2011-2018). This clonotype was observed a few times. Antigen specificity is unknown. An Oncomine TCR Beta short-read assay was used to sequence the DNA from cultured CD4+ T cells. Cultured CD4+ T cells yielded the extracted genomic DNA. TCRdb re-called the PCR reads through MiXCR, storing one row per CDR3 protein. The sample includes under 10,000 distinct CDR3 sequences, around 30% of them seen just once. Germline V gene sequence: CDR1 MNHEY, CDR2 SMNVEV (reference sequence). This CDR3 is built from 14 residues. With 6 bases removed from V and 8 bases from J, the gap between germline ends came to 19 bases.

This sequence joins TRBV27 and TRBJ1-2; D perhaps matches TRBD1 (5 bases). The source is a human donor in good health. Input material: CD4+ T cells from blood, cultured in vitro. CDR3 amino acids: CASSPGETGGGYTF. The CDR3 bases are TGTGCCAGCAGCCCTGGGGAAACGGGGGGAGGCTACACCTTC.